The TCR beta chain under discussion was sequenced for a study of T cell responses to AZD1222 COVID-19 vaccine. Study-wide context: Both about-4-week and about-12-week second-dose recipients were combined. Study outcomes and limitations: Nearly half of the spike-specific TCRs reportedly recognize variant regions that carry no mutations.

To note about this clone: Its target is not known.

Clones were sequenced by immunoSEQ multiplex PCR, and TCRdb holds only the in-frame ones, with some missing. This sample yields some 95,000 clones, of which approximately 91% are seen a single time; 3.5% to 4.5% belongs to the top ten. The CDR3 has 15 residues. Germline CDR1 reads SGHDT; CDR2 reads YYEEEE. Between the trimmed V and J ends, which lost 0 bases and 3 bases, there was a span of 10 bases. The chain has TRBV5-6 and TRBJ1-3; maybe TRBD1 (6 bases). The source is an adult in good health. The specimen comprised peripheral blood, sampled on day 0 of AZD1222 vaccination. CDR3 amino acids: CASSLARGGGNTIYF. CDR3 DNA sequence: TGTGCCAGCAGCTTGGCCAGGGGCGGTGGAAACACCATATATTTT.